Included here is one T cell receptor (beta chain) sequence, with context. What it recognizes is unknown. Measured with immunoSEQ multiplex PCR; TCRdb has only the in-frame clones, and not every one. Of more than 200,000 clones in the sample, roughly 84% are singletons; the top ten hold 12%. The data belong to a study of cytomegalovirus exposure and HLA in healthy donors. The CDR3 loop spans 14 amino acids. V lost 3 bases to trimming and J lost 2 bases, with 11 bases between them. From germline, CDR1 is SGDLS and CDR2 YYNGEE. Study-wide results and caveats: Generally TCR sequences proved uncommon, though certain public TCRs appeared in numerous donors. There were a few CMV-associated chains whose specificity for CMV antigens was confirmed in vitro. The tendency of first-cohort TCR clusters to co-occur in the 120 or so validation repertoires was the finding of a later analysis.

Sequencing was done on a sample of PBMCs. This TCR was sampled from a man aged 18 to 29 in good health and CMV-seropositive. The chain combines TRBV9 with TRBJ1-2, with D tentatively TRBD1 (5 bases). The CDR3 nucleotides read TGTGCCAGCAGCGCGGGACTCCTAAACTATGGCTACACCTTC. Its translation is CASSAGLLNYGYTF. The complete variable domain, with remaining parts taken from reference TRBV9 and TRBJ1-2, reads DSGVTQTPKHLITATGQRVTLRCSPRSGDLSVYWYQQSLDQGLQFLIQYYNGEERAKGNILERFSAQQFPDLHSELNLSSLELGDSALYFCASSAGLLNYGYTFGSGTRLTVV.